This entry lists 26 T cell receptor beta chains sequenced from one sample in a study of blood T cell repertoires in COVID-19. Sequencing was performed with immunoSEQ multiplex PCR; in TCRdb, only in-frame clones are kept and a portion is missing. The repertoire holds 310,000 or so clones, roughly 90% seen once, with about 10% in the top ten. The sample consisted of peripheral blood. These receptors all come from a woman aged 25 to 39 with COVID-19, enrolled during active disease.

This chain joins TRBV7-9 and TRBJ2-3; D is unclear. The CDR3 totals 12 residues. Germline lookup yields CDR1 SEHNR and CDR2 FQNEAQ (reference sequence). V lost 5 bases to trimming and J lost 4 bases, with 7 bases between them. The chain's CDR3 is CASSPVADTQYF. The CDR3 nucleotides are TGTGCCAGCAGCCCAGTGGCAGATACGCAGTATTTT.

The J gene is TRBJ1-4, the V gene TRBV6-5; D uncertain. V was cut by 1 base and J by 0 bases, with 9 bases left in between. This CDR3 spans 16 amino acids. Germline V lookup: CDR1 MNHEY, CDR2 SVGAGI. CDR3 protein: CASSYWSGTTNEKLFF. DNA for the CDR3: TGTGCCAGCAGTTACTGGTCCGGGACAACTAATGAAAAACTGTTTTTT.

This clone was detected only a few times. V usage is TRBV4-1 and J usage is TRBJ1-2; 7 bases agree with TRBD1. Germline V gene data show CDR1 as MGHRA and CDR2 as YSYEKL. V dropped 0 bases and J dropped 4; count of bases not matched to a gene: 5. This CDR3 comprises 15 residues. CDR3 protein: CASSQDRGTFYGYTF. CDR3 coding DNA: TGCGCCAGCAGCCAAGACAGGGGGACTTTCTATGGCTACACCTTC.

This chain connects TRBV30 to TRBJ2-1; 8 nucleotides align to TRBD2. Germline CDR1 and CDR2: GTSNPN and SVGIG (reference sequence). The CDR3 has 14 residues. Trimming removed 5 bases from V and 0 bases from J; junction bases left unmatched: 3. The CDR3 reads CAWESGSSYNEQFF. The CDR3 DNA sequence: TGTGCCTGGGAAAGCGGGAGCTCCTACAATGAGCAGTTCTTC.

This rearrangement joins TRBV28 to TRBJ2-7, with D unclear. The CDR3 is made up of 13 amino acids. CDR1 and CDR2 from the germline V gene are MDHEN and SYDVKM. V was cut by 5 bases and J by 1 base, with 9 bases left in between. In nucleotides, the CDR3 is TGTGCCAGCAGTCCGTCAGCGTCCTACGAGCAGTACTTC. It specifies CASSPSASYEQYF.

The V and J genes are TRBV14 and TRBJ2-7, with 7 bases fitting TRBD1. Germline V gene sequence: CDR1 SGHDN, CDR2 FVKESK. V was pared by 5 bases and J by 3 bases, with 7 bases of the junction left unmatched. The CDR3 extends over 14 amino acids. This CDR3 is CASSTRDRDYEQYF. The DNA for the CDR3 is TGTGCCAGCAGCACCCGGGACAGAGACTACGAGCAGTACTTC.

The genes are TRBV29-1 and TRBJ2-5; D possibly corresponds to TRBD2 (5 bases). The V end was cut by 6 bases, the J end by 5 bases, with 10 bases between. CDR1 SQVTM and CDR2 ANQGSEA come from the germline V gene. The CDR3 loop spans 11 amino acids. CDR3 protein: CSVDYSETQYF. The CDR3 region has the DNA TGCAGCGTAGACTACTCGGAGACCCAGTACTTC.

The chain couples TRBV7-2 to TRBJ2-7; D remains ambiguous. This CDR3 contains 13 residues. CDR1 SGHTA and CDR2 FQGNSA come from the germline V gene. The V end lost 8 bases, the J end lost 5 bases, and 16 bases lay between the germline ends. CDR3 coding DNA: TGTGCCAGCTCTGTATACCTCCTAGACGAGCAGTACTTC. Translated, it gives CASSVYLLDEQYF.

The chain uses TRBV29-1 and TRBJ1-2, with TRBD1 identical over 10 bases. Unmatched junction bases numbered 8, after V lost 5 bases and J lost 8 bases. Germline loops: CDR1 SQVTM, CDR2 ANQGSEA. The CDR3 loop spans 13 amino acids. CDR3 DNA: TGCAGCGTTATGACAGGGGGCGAAGGAGGCTACACCTTC. Amino acids: CSVMTGGEGGYTF.

The J gene is TRBJ2-2, the V gene TRBV6-5; TRBD1 might be the D (8 bases). CDR1 is MNHEY and CDR2 is SVGAGI in the germline V gene. The CDR3 is 15 residues long. With 3 bases removed from V and 8 bases from J, the gap between germline ends came to 16 bases. The CDR3: CASSYDRGGWGELFF. CDR3 nucleotide sequence: TGTGCCAGCAGTTATGACAGGGGAGGGTGGGGGGAGCTGTTTTTT.

The genes are TRBV2 and TRBJ1-1; 7 nucleotides line up with TRBD1. V was clipped by 6 bases and J by 4 bases; unmatched bases: 8. CDR1 and CDR2 from the germline V gene are SNHLY and FYNNEI. There are 14 residues in the CDR3. Written as DNA, the CDR3 is TGTGCCAGCAGAGACAGGGTCTACACCACTGAAGCTTTCTTT. This translates into CASRDRVYTTEAFF. The variable domain in full, with the rest retrieved from reference TRBV2 and TRBJ1-1, is EPEVTQTPSHQVTQMGQEVILRCVPISNHLYFYWYRQILGQKVEFLVSFYNNEISEKSEIFDDQFSVERPDGSNFTLKIRSTKLEDSAMYFCASRDRVYTTEAFFGQGTRLTVV.

The CDR3 bases are TGTGCCAGCAGCTCACAATCGAATGAGCAGTTCTTC. Its protein product is CASSSQSNEQFF. This chain joins TRBV7-9 and TRBJ2-1; D call uncertain. Trimming cost V 4 bases and J 7 bases, with 8 bases left between them. The CDR3 runs 12 residues. Germline CDR1 is SEHNR and CDR2 is FQNEAQ (reference sequence).

This clone was observed a single time. The chain has TRBV7-9 and TRBJ2-5, with D possibly being TRBD1 (6 bases). Germline V gene lookup returns CDR1 SEHNR and CDR2 FQNEAQ (reference sequence). This CDR3 is 16 amino acids long. The germline V and J ends were trimmed by 5 bases and 5 bases, with 21 bases remaining between them. The CDR3 bases are TGTGCCAGCAGCGTTAGCAGGGGACCGTTCTTTGAGACCCAGTACTTC. Residues: CASSVSRGPFFETQYF.

The V and J genes are TRBV5-1 and TRBJ2-7; 7 nucleotides align to TRBD2. Germline CDR1 SGHRS, CDR2 YFSETQ. The CDR3 loop spans 15 amino acids. The V gene end was trimmed by 4 bases and the J gene end by 0 bases; junction bases not matched to a gene: 7. CDR3 DNA: TGCGCCAGCAGCCCAGGGAGGGTGGCCTCCTACGAGCAGTACTTC. This gives the protein CASSPGRVASYEQYF.

The chain uses TRBV5-5 and TRBJ1-4; D not resolved. The germline V gene has CDR1 SGHKS and CDR2 YYEKEE (reference sequence). The CDR3 is made up of 13 amino acids. V lost 2 bases and J 4 bases, leaving 6 bases between the germline ends. CDR3 protein: CASSLLINEKLFF. In DNA, the CDR3 is TGTGCCAGCAGCTTACTAATTAATGAAAAACTGTTTTTT.

The chain has TRBV7-9 and TRBJ1-1; unclear D gene. V dropped 5 bases and J dropped 6 bases, with 13 bases sitting between them. CDR1 is SEHNR and CDR2 is FQNEAQ in the germline V gene (reference sequence). The CDR3 covers 13 residues. The CDR3 nucleotides read TGTGCCAGCAGCCCCCGGTCCTTTCCTGAAGCTTTCTTT. Its translation: CASSPRSFPEAFF.

J is TRBJ1-5 and V is TRBV7-6; 7 bases line up with TRBD1. The germline V gene has CDR1 SGHVS and CDR2 FNYEAQ. CDR3 size: 15 residues. With 5 bases clipped from V and 2 bases from J, the junction kept 6 bases outside the gene matches. CDR3 bases: TGTGCCAGCAGCACACAGGGGTTAGGCAATCAGCCCCAGCATTTT. It yields the protein CASSTQGLGNQPQHF.

The gene calls are TRBV5-1 and TRBJ2-5, with D possibly matching TRBD1 (6 bases). There are 13 residues in the CDR3. Germline assignment: CDR1 SGHRS and CDR2 YFSETQ. V was shortened by 4 bases and J by 1 base, with 8 bases between the two germline ends. For the CDR3, the DNA is TGCGCCAGCAGCCGGGACATCCAAGAGACCCAGTACTTC. Translating gives CASSRDIQETQYF.

The rearrangement joins TRBV4-1 to TRBJ2-1; the D gene is possibly TRBD2 (5 bases). V lost 1 base, J lost 3 bases, and 13 bases lay in between. CDR1 is MGHRA and CDR2 is YSYEKL in the germline V gene. CDR3 length equals 16 residues. CDR3 DNA: TGCGCCAGCAGCCAAGGCGTAGCGTCAAGCTACAATGAGCAGTTCTTC. It is translated as CASSQGVASSYNEQFF.

The CDR3 loop is CASSPDRTNSPLHF. The CDR3 nucleotides read TGTGCCAGCAGCCCGGACAGGACAAATTCACCCCTCCACTTT. This sequence joins TRBV27 and TRBJ1-6, with TRBD1 identical over 7 bases. CDR1 is MNHEY and CDR2 is SMNVEV in the germline V gene (reference sequence). The CDR3 length is 14 residues. Trimming took 6 bases from V and 7 from J; bases not matched to a gene: 6.

This chain uses TRBV18 with TRBJ2-6, with a weak D call TRBD2 (5 bases). CDR3 length equals 17 residues. Trimming left V 3 bases short and J 0 bases short, with 12 bases between. In germline, CDR1 is KGHSH, CDR2 LQKENI. The CDR3 sequence is CASSPLGVSSGANVLTF. The CDR3 nucleotides read TGTGCCAGCTCACCCCTCGGGGTCAGCTCTGGGGCCAACGTCCTGACTTTC.

V and J are TRBV7-3 and TRBJ2-5; TRBD2 aligns across 9 bases. The germline V gene has CDR1 SGHTA and CDR2 FQGTGA. The trim removed 1 base at V and 7 bases at J, leaving 4 bases unmatched. CDR3 length: 14 residues. CDR3 protein: CASSLSSGSWTQYF. In nucleotides, the CDR3 is TGTGCCAGCAGCTTAAGTAGCGGGAGTTGGACCCAGTACTTC.

J is TRBJ2-5 and V is TRBV19; tentative D call: TRBD2 (7 bases). CDR3 length equals 15 residues. Germline values: CDR1 LNHDA, CDR2 SQIVND (reference sequence). Trimming stripped 6 bases from V and 5 bases from J, with 19 bases between. DNA for the CDR3: TGTGCCAGTAGGAGCCGGGGGGCGTACGGTGAGACCCAGTACTTC. Translating gives CASRSRGAYGETQYF. The full variable domain, rest sourced from reference TRBV19 and TRBJ2-5, is DGGITQSPKYLFRKEGQNVTLSCEQNLNHDAMYWYRQDPGQGLRLIYYSQIVNDFQKGDIAEGYSVSREKKESFPLTVTSAQKNPTAFYLCASRSRGAYGETQYFGPGTRLLVL.

V usage is TRBV10-2 and J usage is TRBJ2-3; possibly TRBD1 for D (6 bases). The V gene's germline CDR1 is WSHSY and CDR2 SAAADI. The CDR3 contains 13 residues. V shed 4 bases and J shed 5 bases, with 10 bases lying between them. The CDR3, as DNA: TGCGCCAGCAGTGGGGACAACCGAGATACGCAGTATTTT. It encodes CASSGDNRDTQYF.

The chain recombines TRBV30 with TRBJ1-1, with D perhaps matching TRBD1 (6 bases). Germline-derived CDR1 and CDR2 are GTSNPN and SVGIG (reference sequence). Trimming took 4 bases from V and 0 from J, leaving 9 bases between them. This CDR3 contains 13 residues. CDR3 region: CAWMQGMNTEAFF. CDR3 DNA: TGTGCCTGGATGCAGGGGATGAACACTGAAGCTTTCTTT.

This chain links TRBV7-2 with TRBJ2-7, with a tentative D call TRBD2 (6 bases). Germline loops: CDR1 SGHTA, CDR2 FQGNSA. The V and J ends lost 1 base and 9 bases respectively, with 16 bases between them. The CDR3 covers 14 residues. CDR3 sequence (DNA): TGTGCCAGCAGCTTAGACGGGGCAACCGGGGGGCAGTACTTC. Translating it yields CASSLDGATGGQYF.